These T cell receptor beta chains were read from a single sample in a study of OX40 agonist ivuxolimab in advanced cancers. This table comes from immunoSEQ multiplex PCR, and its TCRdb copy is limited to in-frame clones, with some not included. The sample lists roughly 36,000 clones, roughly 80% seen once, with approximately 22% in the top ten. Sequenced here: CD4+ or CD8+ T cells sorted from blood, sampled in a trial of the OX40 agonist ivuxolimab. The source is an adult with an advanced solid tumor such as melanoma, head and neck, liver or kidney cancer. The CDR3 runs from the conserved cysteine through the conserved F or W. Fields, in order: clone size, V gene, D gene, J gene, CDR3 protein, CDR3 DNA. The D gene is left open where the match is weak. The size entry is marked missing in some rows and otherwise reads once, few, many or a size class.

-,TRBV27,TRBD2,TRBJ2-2,CASSLGGGGPTGELFF,TGTGCCAGCAGTTTGGGGGGCGGGGGGCCCACCGGGGAGCTGTTTTTT
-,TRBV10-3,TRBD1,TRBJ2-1,CAIMGGQGLNEQFF,TGTGCCATCATGGGTGGACAGGGTCTCAATGAGCAGTTCTTC
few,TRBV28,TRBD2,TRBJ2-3,CASTSGLVLNTQYF,TGTGCCAGCACTTCGGGACTAGTTCTAAATACGCAGTATTTT
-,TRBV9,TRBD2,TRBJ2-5,CASSVSGGRGETQYF,TGTGCCAGCAGCGTTAGCGGGGGTAGGGGTGAGACCCAGTACTTC
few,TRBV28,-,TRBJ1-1,CASEAIWGTEAFF,TGTGCCAGCGAGGCAATTTGGGGGACTGAAGCTTTCTTT
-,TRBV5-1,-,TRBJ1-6,CASSLSRDGSPLHF,TGCGCCAGCAGCTTATCCAGGGATGGTTCACCCCTCCACTTT
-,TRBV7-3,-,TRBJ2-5,CASSLTRAGVGETQYF,TGTGCCAGCAGCTTAACTCGGGCAGGGGTAGGGGAGACCCAGTACTTC
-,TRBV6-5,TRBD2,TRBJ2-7,CASSYSASGSYEQYF,TGTGCCAGCAGTTACTCGGCTAGCGGATCCTACGAGCAGTACTTC
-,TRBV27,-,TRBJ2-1,CASSGGGPYNEQFF,TGTGCCAGCAGTGGGGGGGGCCCATACAATGAGCAGTTCTTC
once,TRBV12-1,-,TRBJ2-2,CASSFGGQVNTGELFF,TGTGCCAGCAGCTTTGGGGGACAGGTTAACACCGGGGAGCTGTTTTTT
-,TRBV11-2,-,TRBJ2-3,CASSSADVTDTQYF,TGTGCCAGCAGCTCAGCCGACGTCACAGATACGCAGTATTTT
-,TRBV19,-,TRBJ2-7,CATGDSSSYEQYF,TGTGCCACGGGGGACTCCAGCTCCTACGAGCAGTACTTC
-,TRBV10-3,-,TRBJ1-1,CAISGGGRKAEAFF,TGTGCCATCAGTGGGGGGGGGAGGAAGGCTGAAGCTTTCTTT
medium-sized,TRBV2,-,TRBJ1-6,CASSRQGSPLHF,TGTGCCAGCAGCCGGCAAGGATCACCCCTCCACTTT
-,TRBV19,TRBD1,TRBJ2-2,CASSWDSSTGELFF,TGTGCCAGTTCCTGGGACAGCTCCACCGGGGAGCTGTTTTTT
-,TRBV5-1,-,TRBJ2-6,CASSLAVSGANVLTF,TGCGCCAGCAGCTTAGCCGTTTCTGGGGCCAACGTCCTGACTTTC
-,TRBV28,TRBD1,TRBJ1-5,CASSLMGTGNQPQHF,TGTGCCAGCAGTTTGATGGGGACAGGGAATCAGCCCCAGCATTTT
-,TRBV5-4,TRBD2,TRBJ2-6,CASSLERGANSGANVLTF,TGTGCCAGCAGCTTGGAGCGGGGGGCCAACTCTGGGGCCAACGTCCTGACTTTC
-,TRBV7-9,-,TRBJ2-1,CASSQSDSTSYNEQFF,TGTGCCAGCAGCCAATCGGACAGCACCTCCTACAATGAGCAGTTCTTC
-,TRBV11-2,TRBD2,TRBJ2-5,CASSISGALQETQYF,TGTGCCAGCAGCATAAGCGGGGCGCTACAAGAGACCCAGTACTTC
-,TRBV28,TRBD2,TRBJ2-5,CASSPAGGVETQYF,TGTGCCAGCAGTCCAGCGGGAGGAGTGGAGACCCAGTACTTC
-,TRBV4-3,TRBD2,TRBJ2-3,CASSPISPGGTDTQYF,TGCGCCAGCAGCCCCATATCCCCGGGGGGAACAGATACGCAGTATTTT
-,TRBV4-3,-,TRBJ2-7,CASSQDVGATYEQYF,TGCGCCAGCAGCCAAGATGTTGGGGCTACCTACGAGCAGTACTTC
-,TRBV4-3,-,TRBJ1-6,CASSRERNSPLHF,TGCGCCAGCAGCCGAGAACGGAATTCACCCCTCCACTTT
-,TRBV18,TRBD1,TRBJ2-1,CASSLGQGPHNEQFF,TGTGCCAGCTCACTTGGACAGGGCCCCCACAATGAGCAGTTCTTC
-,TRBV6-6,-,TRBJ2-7,CASSYGEPYEQYF,TGTGCCAGCAGTTACGGGGAACCCTACGAGCAGTACTTC
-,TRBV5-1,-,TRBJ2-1,CASSLPTVTDNEQFF,TGCGCCAGCAGCCTGCCCACGGTTACTGACAATGAGCAGTTCTTC
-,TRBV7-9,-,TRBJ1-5,CASSLAGPDSYSNQPQHF,TGTGCCAGCAGCTTAGCTGGGCCAGATTCTTATAGCAATCAGCCCCAGCATTTT
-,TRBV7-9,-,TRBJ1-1,CASSDQGDGTEAFF,TGTGCCAGCAGCGACCAGGGAGATGGGACTGAAGCTTTCTTT
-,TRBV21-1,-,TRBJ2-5,CASSKGAGGVQETQYF,TGTGCCAGCAGCAAAGGGGCTGGGGGTGTCCAAGAGACCCAGTACTTC
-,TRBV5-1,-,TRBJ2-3,CASSPGAADTWDTQYF,TGCGCCAGCAGCCCGGGCGCAGCGGACACCTGGGATACGCAGTATTTT
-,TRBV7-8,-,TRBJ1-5,CASSKTRSSNQPQHF,TGTGCCAGCAGTAAGACTCGATCGAGCAATCAGCCCCAGCATTTT
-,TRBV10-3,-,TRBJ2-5,CATTGPLQETQYF,TGTGCCACCACGGGACCGCTCCAAGAGACCCAGTACTTC
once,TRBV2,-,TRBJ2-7,CASRGGLLSYEQYF,TGTGCCAGCAGGGGGGGTCTACTCTCCTACGAGCAGTACTTC
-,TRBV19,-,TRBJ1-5,CASSIQLNQPQHF,TGTGCCAGTAGTATACAGCTTAATCAGCCCCAGCATTTT
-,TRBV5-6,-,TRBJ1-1,CASSLQAGTEAFF,TGTGCCAGCAGCTTGCAGGCCGGCACTGAAGCTTTCTTT
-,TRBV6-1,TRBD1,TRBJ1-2,CASSLIGQANYGYTF,TGTGCCAGCAGTCTGATAGGACAGGCAAACTATGGCTACACCTTC
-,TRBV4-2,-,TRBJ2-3,CASSQDRAGASTDTQYF,TGTGCCAGCAGCCAAGATAGGGCGGGGGCTAGCACAGATACGCAGTATTTT
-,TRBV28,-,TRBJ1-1,CASSLRREAFF,TGTGCCAGCAGTTTAAGGAGAGAAGCTTTCTTT
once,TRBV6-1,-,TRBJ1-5,CASSDRAGINQPQHF,TGTGCCAGCAGTGACAGGGCTGGGATTAATCAGCCCCAGCATTTT
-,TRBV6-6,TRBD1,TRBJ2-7,CASSYGQGAYEQYF,TGTGCCAGCAGTTACGGACAGGGGGCGTACGAGCAGTACTTC
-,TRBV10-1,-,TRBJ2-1,CASSDPGAYYNEQFF,TGCGCCAGCAGTGACCCAGGGGCCTATTACAATGAGCAGTTCTTC
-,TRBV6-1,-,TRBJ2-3,CASRRTHDTQYF,TGTGCCAGCAGAAGGACACATGATACGCAGTATTTT
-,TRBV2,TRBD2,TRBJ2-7,CASRSSGGTYEQYF,TGTGCCAGCAGGTCTAGCGGGGGGACCTACGAGCAGTACTTC
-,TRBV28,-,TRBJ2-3,CASKEGLNTDTQYF,TGTGCCAGCAAGGAGGGGCTAAACACAGATACGCAGTATTTT
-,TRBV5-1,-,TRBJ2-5,CASSPGQGGGQETQYF,TGCGCCAGCAGCCCAGGACAGGGCGGGGGGCAAGAGACCCAGTACTTC
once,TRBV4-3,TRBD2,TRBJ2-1,CASSQVAGGPWEQFF,TGCGCCAGCAGCCAAGTCGCGGGAGGGCCGTGGGAGCAGTTCTTC
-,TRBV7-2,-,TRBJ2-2,CASSFAAQTGELFF,TGTGCCAGCAGCTTTGCAGCACAAACCGGGGAGCTGTTTTTT
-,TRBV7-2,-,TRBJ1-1,CASSLVSGITEAFF,TGTGCCAGCAGCTTAGTTTCAGGGATCACTGAAGCTTTCTTT
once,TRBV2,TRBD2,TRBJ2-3,CASSETSGRADTQYF,TGTGCCAGCAGTGAAACTAGCGGGAGGGCAGATACGCAGTATTTT
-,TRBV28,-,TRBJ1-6,CASRGMGSPLHF,TGTGCCAGCAGAGGGATGGGTTCACCCCTCCACTTT
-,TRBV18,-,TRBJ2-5,CASSGVQETQYF,TGTGCCAGCTCCGGGGTCCAAGAGACCCAGTACTTC
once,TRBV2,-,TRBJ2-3,CAGRGLLSTDTQYF,TGTGCCGGCCGGGGCCTGCTAAGCACAGATACGCAGTATTTT
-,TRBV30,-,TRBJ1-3,CAWSRGVGNTIYF,TGTGCCTGGAGTCGGGGGGTAGGAAACACCATATATTTT